These 30 T cell receptor beta chains were all obtained from the same sample, sequenced in a study of T cell responses to AZD1222 COVID-19 vaccine. Libraries were prepared by immunoSEQ multiplex PCR; TCRdb keeps only in-frame clonotypes and omits some of them. Of about 100,000 clones detected, about 90% appear once; the ten largest clones hold 4% to 4.5%. Material: peripheral blood, obtained on day 0 of MenACWY control vaccination. These receptor sequences come from an adult in good health.

This clone was recorded once. This chain links TRBV5-1 with TRBJ1-5; TRBD1 might be the D (5 bases). Germline V CDR1 and CDR2: SGHRS, YFSETQ. The length of the CDR3 is 15 residues. Deletions cut 0 bases from V and 6 bases from J, with 13 bases between. The CDR3 region has the DNA TGCGCCAGCAGCTTGGCATCGGGACTTGGTCAGCCCCAGCATTTT. Encoded protein: CASSLASGLGQPQHF.

This chain joins TRBV28 and TRBJ1-1; weak D call: TRBD1 (6 bases). The CDR3 runs 12 residues. The germline V gene has CDR1 MDHEN and CDR2 SYDVKM. With 3 bases removed from V and 11 bases from J, the gap between germline ends came to 13 bases. The CDR3 region is CASSLPGTMAFF. CDR3 DNA: TGTGCCAGCAGTTTGCCTGGGACAATGGCTTTCTTT. Variable domain in full (rest from reference TRBV28 and TRBJ1-1): DVKVTQSSRYLVKRTGEKVFLECVQDMDHENMFWYRQDPGLGLRLIYFSYDVKMKEKGDIPEGYSVSREKKERFSLILESASTNQTSMYLCASSLPGTMAFFGQGTRLTVV.

This CDR3 reads CASTPAGGYEQYF. Written as DNA, the CDR3 is TGTGCCAGCACACCTGCTGGGGGCTACGAGCAGTACTTC. The V call is TRBV28, the J call TRBJ2-7, with D possibly called TRBD1 or TRBD2 (5 bases each). Trimming took 7 bases from V and 3 from J, leaving 13 bases between them. There are 13 residues in the CDR3. The germline CDR1 and CDR2 sequences are MDHEN and SYDVKM.

CDR3 in amino acids: CASSPRDYNTGELFF. CDR3 sequence (DNA): TGTGCCAGCAGCCCACGAGACTATAACACCGGGGAGCTGTTTTTT. V is TRBV7-2 and J is TRBJ2-2; a possible D gene is TRBD2 (5 bases). Germline V gene data show CDR1 as SGHTA and CDR2 as FQGNSA. V shed 5 bases and J shed 2 bases, with 12 bases lying between them. The CDR3 runs to 15 residues. Complete variable domain (other parts from reference TRBV7-2 and TRBJ2-2): GAGVSQSPSNKVTEKGKDVELRCDPISGHTALYWYRQSLGQGLEFLIYFQGNSAPDKSGLPSDRFSAERTGGSVSTLTIQRTQQEDSAVYLCASSPRDYNTGELFFGEGSRLTVL.

The chain joins TRBV30 to TRBJ2-5; 11 bases map to TRBD2. This CDR3 spans 14 amino acids. Per the germline V gene, CDR1 is GTSNPN and CDR2 is SVGIG (reference sequence). J lost 5 bases, V lost 8 bases, and 10 bases had no gene match. The CDR3 nucleotides are TGTGCCCGTGGGACTAGCGGACCTGGGGAGACCCAGTACTTC. Translated, it gives CARGTSGPGETQYF. The variable domain in full, with the rest retrieved from reference TRBV30 and TRBJ2-5, is SQTIHQWPATLVQPVGSPLSLECTVEGTSNPNLYWYRQAAGRGLQLLFYSVGIGQISSEVPQNLSASRPQDRQFILSSKKLLLSDSGFYLCARGTSGPGETQYFGPGTRLLVL.

The V gene is TRBV2, the J gene TRBJ1-6, with D possibly TRBD1 on 6 matching bases. This CDR3 region has 15 residues. CDR1 is SNHLY and CDR2 is FYNNEI in the germline V gene. Trimming removed 4 bases from V and 6 bases from J, with 13 bases in between. The CDR3 here is CASSGGGTPNSPLHF. The CDR3 region has the DNA TGTGCCAGCAGTGGAGGGGGGACCCCTAATTCACCCCTCCACTTT.

Only one count was recorded for this clone. The chain uses TRBV9 and TRBJ2-2; no clear D. This CDR3 comprises 17 residues. The ends were cut back, 2 bases at V and 3 bases at J, with 17 bases in the middle. Germline V gives CDR1 SGDLS, CDR2 YYNGEE. CDR3 sequence: CASSVPTAQLDTGELFF. In DNA form, the CDR3 reads TGTGCCAGCAGCGTCCCCACGGCCCAACTCGACACCGGGGAGCTGTTTTTT.

This clone has a single count. The chain carries TRBV9 and TRBJ1-1; tentatively, D is TRBD1 (5 bases). This CDR3 is 14 amino acids long. V lost 3 bases to trimming and J lost 4 bases, with 13 bases between them. Germline-derived CDR1 and CDR2 are SGDLS and YYNGEE. The CDR3: CASSGAQQGTEAFF. The CDR3 DNA reads TGTGCCAGCAGCGGAGCGCAGCAGGGCACTGAAGCTTTCTTT.

This chain links TRBV18 with TRBJ1-4; no clear D. Germline V CDR1 and CDR2: KGHSH, LQKENI. The CDR3 consists of 13 residues. The V end was cut by 6 bases, the J end by 4 bases, with 9 bases between. The CDR3, as DNA: TGTGCCAGCTCTCAGGACCTTAATGAAAAACTGTTTTTT. Protein: CASSQDLNEKLFF.

This clone was counted a few times. V usage is TRBV7-2 and J usage is TRBJ2-4; either TRBD1 or TRBD2 may fit D (6 bases each). From germline, CDR1 is SGHTA and CDR2 FQGNSA. With 1 base removed from V and 4 bases from J, the gap between germline ends came to 17 bases. The CDR3 is 17 amino acids. CDR3 nucleotide sequence: TGTGCCAGCAGCTTAGGAGGCGGGAACAGGGCTAAAAACATTCAGTACTTC. Its protein product is CASSLGGGNRAKNIQYF.

This clone was found once. This sequence joins TRBV5-8 and TRBJ1-2; tentatively, D is TRBD1 (6 bases). Trimming took 3 bases from V and 8 from J, leaving 14 bases between them. Per the germline V gene, CDR1 is SGHTS and CDR2 is YDEGEE. This CDR3 contains 13 residues. CDR3 bases: TGTGCCAGCAGCTACAGGGTACCGGGGGGCTACACCTTC. As protein: CASSYRVPGGYTF.

V and J are TRBV7-2 and TRBJ1-2; unclear D gene. CDR3 length: 14 residues. V lost 5 bases, J lost 4 bases, and 14 bases lay in between. Per germline, CDR1 SGHTA and CDR2 FQGNSA. The CDR3 DNA reads as TGTGCCAGCAGCCTCAATGACGAACCCTATGGCTACACCTTC. The encoded protein is CASSLNDEPYGYTF.

The chain employs TRBV7-9 and TRBJ1-1; D might be TRBD1 (5 bases). Germline V gene sequence: CDR1 SEHNR, CDR2 FQNEAQ (reference sequence). V was pared by 4 bases and J by 4 bases, with 13 bases between. This CDR3 has 14 residues. DNA for the CDR3: TGTGCCAGCAGCTCGCACGGGGCGTCCACTGAAGCTTTCTTT. This codes for CASSSHGASTEAFF.

The chain couples TRBV28 to TRBJ2-4; 9 bases are a match to TRBD1. The CDR3 is 16 residues long. Germline CDR1 reads MDHEN; CDR2 reads SYDVKM. With V trimmed by 1 base and J by 1 base, 2 bases remained unmatched. The DNA for the CDR3 is TGTGCCAGCAGTTTATACAGGGGGCCGGCCAAAAACATTCAGTACTTC. It is translated as CASSLYRGPAKNIQYF.

As to this clone: Germline and junction disagree at one end, which may indicate a read error. The CDR3, as DNA: TGTGCCAGCAGCCAAGTCCGCCTGAGGCCCAACTTC. Its translation is CASSQVRLRPNF. The chain is built from TRBV3-1 (or the pseudogene TRBV3-2) and TRBJ1-2; D remains unclear. CDR1 and CDR2 (germline): LGHDT, YNNKEL (reference sequence). The CDR3 loop spans 12 amino acids.

The CDR3 nucleotides are TGTGCCAGCATAAGGGGATCCTACAATGAGCAGTTCTTC. It is translated as CASIRGSYNEQFF. The chain employs TRBV7-9 and TRBJ2-1; D possibly corresponds to TRBD1 (5 bases). Germline CDR1 and CDR2: SEHNR and FQNEAQ (reference sequence). This CDR3 comprises 13 residues. The ends were cut back, 7 bases at V and 1 base at J, with 8 bases in the middle.

The J gene is TRBJ1-1, the V gene TRBV29-1; weak D call: TRBD1 (5 bases). V dropped 1 base and J dropped 1 base, with 13 bases sitting between them. CDR3 size: 15 residues. Germline V CDR1 and CDR2: SQVTM, ANQGSEA. The CDR3 DNA sequence: TGCAGCGTTGAAGGGGGCGTTCGGCAGAACACTGAAGCTTTCTTT. Translated: CSVEGGVRQNTEAFF.

This chain links TRBV19 with TRBJ1-1, with 7 positions matching TRBD1. There are 14 residues in the CDR3. The germline V gene encodes CDR1 LNHDA and CDR2 SQIVND (reference sequence). V shed 6 bases, J shed 0 bases, and the junction held 4 bases outside the gene matches. Here the CDR3 DNA reads TGTGCCAGTAGCCTGGGACAGTTGAACACTGAAGCTTTCTTT. Protein product: CASSLGQLNTEAFF.

This sequence joins TRBV29-1 and TRBJ2-3; D unresolved. Trimming pared 0 bases from V and 3 bases from J, leaving 7 bases between. Per germline, CDR1 SQVTM and CDR2 ANQGSEA. The CDR3 totals 13 residues. DNA of the CDR3: TGCAGCGTTGAAGAGGTCGCTACAGATACGCAGTATTTT. As protein: CSVEEVATDTQYF.

The chain joins TRBV27 to TRBJ2-7; no clear D gene. Trimming took off 4 bases at V and 5 bases at J, with 9 bases between the two ends. This CDR3 comprises 12 residues. Looked up from germline, CDR1 is MNHEY and CDR2 is SMNVEV (reference sequence). CDR3 sequence reads: CASSYGSHEQYF. Written as DNA, the CDR3 is TGTGCCAGCAGTTACGGGTCCCACGAGCAGTACTTC.

The gene calls are TRBV5-1 and TRBJ1-4; D is unresolved. Germline assignment: CDR1 SGHRS and CDR2 YFSETQ. The CDR3 length is 14 residues. V was cut by 2 bases and J by 0 bases, with 5 bases left in between. The chain's CDR3 is CASSFGATNEKLFF. CDR3 sequence (DNA): TGCGCCAGCAGCTTTGGAGCAACTAATGAAAAACTGTTTTTT.

This clone was observed a handful of times. The gene calls are TRBV19 and TRBJ1-5, with a tentative D call TRBD1 (5 bases). V was cut by 3 bases and J by 5 bases, with 14 bases left in between. The CDR3 consists of 15 residues. Germline CDR1 is LNHDA and CDR2 is SQIVND (reference sequence). CDR3 nucleotides: TGTGCCAGTAGTATTGAAGGGCAAGGGGATCAGCCCCAGCATTTT. Translation: CASSIEGQGDQPQHF.

The chain couples TRBV6-5 to TRBJ1-1; 7 bases are a match to TRBD1. CDR1 is MNHEY, CDR2 SVGAGI, per germline. This CDR3 is 16 amino acids long. After removal of 0 bases from V and 0 bases from J, the junction contained 4 bases not matched to a gene. The CDR3 region is CASSYSYRGLNTEAFF. In DNA, the CDR3 is TGTGCCAGCAGTTACTCGTACAGGGGTTTGAACACTGAAGCTTTCTTT.

CDR3 loop: CAAGEANQPQHF. In nucleotides, the CDR3 is TGTGCCGCGGGGGAGGCGAATCAGCCCCAGCATTTT. The genes are TRBV6-5 and TRBJ1-5; a possible D gene is TRBD1 (5 bases). Germline V gene lookup returns CDR1 MNHEY and CDR2 SVGAGI. The CDR3 contains 12 residues. The ends were cut back, 11 bases at V and 4 bases at J, with 12 bases in the middle.

Here the CDR3 DNA reads TGTGCCAGCAGCCCACCGGGACAGGGGAACTATGGCTACACCTTC. Its translation is CASSPPGQGNYGYTF. This chain links TRBV14 with TRBJ1-2; 10 bases agree with TRBD1. The CDR3 sequence is 15 residues long. The ends lost 4 bases at V and 2 bases at J; junction bases unmatched: 4. Looked up from germline, CDR1 is SGHDN and CDR2 is FVKESK.

The chain is built from TRBV7-2 and TRBJ2-2, with 9 bases lining up with TRBD1. The CDR3 consists of 15 residues. Germline trimming cut 4 bases from V and 0 bases from J; bases unmatched to any gene: 0. Per germline, CDR1 SGHTA and CDR2 FQGNSA. The CDR3 region has the DNA TGTGCCAGCAGCTGGGACAGGGCGAACACCGGGGAGCTGTTTTTT. Protein sequence: CASSWDRANTGELFF.

This sequence joins TRBV9 and TRBJ2-1, with 10 bases matching TRBD2. There are 17 residues in the CDR3. Germline trimming cut 0 bases from V and 7 bases from J; bases unmatched to any gene: 10. The germline V gene has CDR1 SGDLS and CDR2 YYNGEE. Here the CDR3 DNA reads TGTGCCAGCAGCGTAGCATCAGCGGGGGGGTTTAGGAATGAGCAGTTCTTC. It yields the protein CASSVASAGGFRNEQFF.

The CDR3 bases are TGTGCCAGCAGCGTAGCAGGCTATGGCTACACCTTC. It codes for CASSVAGYGYTF. V gene TRBV9 combines with J gene TRBJ1-2; D gene ambiguous. Between the trimmed V and J ends, which lost 0 bases and 4 bases, there was a span of 4 bases. Germline V CDR1 and CDR2: SGDLS, YYNGEE. The CDR3 runs to 12 residues.

The rearrangement joins TRBV4-2 to TRBJ1-1; no firm D call. CDR1 is LGHNA and CDR2 is YNFKEQ in the germline V gene. The length of the CDR3 is 14 residues. Trimming pared 1 base from V and 3 bases from J, leaving 9 bases between. The CDR3 DNA is TGTGCCAGCAGCCAAGTATCCGTGGACACTGAAGCTTTCTTT. Its translation is CASSQVSVDTEAFF.

V usage is TRBV5-1 and J usage is TRBJ2-2; D is ambiguous. V was pared by 5 bases and J by 0 bases, with 14 bases between. Germline V gene data show CDR1 as SGHRS and CDR2 as YFSETQ. This CDR3 comprises 16 residues. CDR3 DNA: TGCGCCAGCAGTTTATCGGGCAGTCCGAACACCGGGGAGCTGTTTTTT. Its translation is CASSLSGSPNTGELFF.